This TCR beta chain was sequenced for a study of shared T cell receptors in the human thymus. Method: immunoSEQ multiplex PCR; TCRdb's copy keeps in-frame clones and lacks some. Among about 660,000 clones listed, over 75% were seen once. With 5 bases removed from V and 5 bases from J, the gap between germline ends came to 18 bases. CDR1 and CDR2 from the germline V gene are SEHNR and FQNEAQ (reference sequence). CDR3 length equals 15 residues. These data were likewise used in another study, on human thymus T cells. That work contributes: Thymic material originated from resections removed in the course of corrective heart surgery.

What was sequenced was thymocytes. This TCR was sampled from a boy under two years old with a congenital heart defect. The chain joins TRBV7-9 to TRBJ2-5; tentatively, D is TRBD1 (8 bases). The CDR3 bases are TGTGCCAGCAGCCGCCAGGGGGCGCGGGGGGAGACCCAGTACTTC. Its translation is CASSRQGARGETQYF.